The 29 T cell receptor beta chains below were found in one sample sequenced in a study of cytomegalovirus exposure and HLA in healthy donors. In the PCR, 60 Vbeta and 13 Jbeta primers were used. Profiled with immunoSEQ multiplex PCR; TCRdb holds only in-frame clones, not every one. The sample holds roughly 180,000 clones, approximately 85% seen once. Specimen: PBMCs. The receptors were sampled from a man between 18 and 35 years old in good health and CMV-seropositive.

This chain joins TRBV15 and TRBJ2-3; 11 bases fit TRBD2. This CDR3 spans 20 amino acids. CDR1 and CDR2 (germline): LNHNV, YYDKDF (reference sequence). The V and J ends lost 5 bases and 3 bases, in that order; junction bases with no gene match: 19. The CDR3 DNA follows: TGTGCCACCAGCTTAAGCCACCTAAACCCGACTAGCGGGGAAACAGATACGCAGTATTTT. Its protein is CATSLSHLNPTSGETDTQYF.

This chain connects TRBV7-6 to TRBJ2-5, with 9 nucleotides matching TRBD2. Germline trimming cut 5 bases from V and 2 bases from J; bases unmatched to any gene: 6. The CDR3 consists of 15 residues. Germline-derived CDR1 and CDR2 are SGHVS and FNYEAQ. Written as DNA, the CDR3 is TGTGCCAGCAGCCGCGGGGGGGCGATACAAGAGACCCAGTACTTC. It specifies CASSRGGAIQETQYF.

J is TRBJ2-2 and V is TRBV6-6, with TRBD1 as a possible D gene (6 bases). The CDR3 runs to 15 residues. Per the germline V gene, CDR1 is MNHNY and CDR2 is SVGAGI (reference sequence). Trimming took off 2 bases at V and 5 bases at J, with 12 bases between the two ends. CDR3 loop: CASSYEQGWTGELFF. CDR3 nucleotide sequence: TGTGCCAGCAGTTACGAACAGGGCTGGACCGGGGAGCTGTTTTTT.

V and J are TRBV4-3 and TRBJ1-2, with D maybe TRBD1 (5 bases). The V gene lost 0 bases and the J gene lost 4 bases, with 9 bases spanning the gap. The CDR3 spans 14 residues. Germline assignment: CDR1 LGHNA and CDR2 YSLEER. CDR3 coding DNA: TGCGCCAGCAGCCAAGATGAACAGGCCTATGGCTACACCTTC. This encodes CASSQDEQAYGYTF.

CDR3 DNA sequence: TGTGCCAGTAGTATAGTGGCGCAGGGGACAGGGACCTACGAGCAGTACTTC. This translates into CASSIVAQGTGTYEQYF. The chain carries TRBV19 and TRBJ2-5; 9 bases fit TRBD1. The J call may not be correct, given that the DNA end is closer to TRBJ2-7. The CDR3 totals 17 residues. The V gene's germline CDR1 is LNHDA and CDR2 SQIVND (reference sequence).

In the case of this clone: At one boundary the junction diverges from the germline segment, which might be a read error. The chain joins TRBV9 to TRBJ2-1, with 8 bases fitting TRBD1. In germline, CDR1 is SGDLS, CDR2 YYNGEE. CDR3 length: 12 residues. CDR3 nucleotides: TGTGCCAGCAGCGCCCTAACAGGGGGTGTTGTCTTC. This gives the protein CASSALTGGVVF.

The chain recombines TRBV5-1 with TRBJ1-5; possible D gene TRBD1, 6 bases. The length of the CDR3 is 14 residues. Germline values: CDR1 SGHRS, CDR2 YFSETQ. V was trimmed by 2 bases and J by 3 bases, leaving 9 bases between them. CDR3 in amino acids: CASSLQGPNQPQHF. DNA of the CDR3: TGCGCCAGCAGCTTACAGGGACCCAATCAGCCCCAGCATTTT.

This chain connects TRBV7-9 to TRBJ2-3, with a weak D call TRBD1 (5 bases). This CDR3 has 17 amino acids. V was cut by 7 bases and J by 0 bases, with 20 bases left in between. In germline, CDR1 is SEHNR, CDR2 FQNEAQ (reference sequence). In DNA form, the CDR3 reads TGTGCCAGCAATCTTCGACAGAACAACTATAGCACAGATACGCAGTATTTT. It encodes CASNLRQNNYSTDTQYF.

The V gene is TRBV19, the J gene TRBJ2-1; 10 bases line up with TRBD2. The CDR3 sequence is 14 residues long. Germline V CDR1 and CDR2: LNHDA, SQIVND (reference sequence). Germline trimming cut 5 bases from V and 12 bases from J; bases unmatched to any gene: 10. CDR3: CASSSLAGALGQFF. The CDR3 region has the DNA TGTGCCAGTAGTTCCCTAGCGGGGGCCCTTGGGCAGTTCTTC.

For the CDR3, the DNA is TGTGCCAGCAGTCATGACAGGGACCAGCCCCAGCATTTT. This codes for CASSHDRDQPQHF. The chain employs TRBV6-5 and TRBJ1-5; 7 bases line up with TRBD1. This CDR3 is 13 amino acids long. After removal of 5 bases from V and 7 bases from J, the junction contained 5 bases not matched to a gene. Germline CDR1 and CDR2: MNHEY and SVGAGI.

This chain links TRBV11-2 with TRBJ2-7, with 8 nucleotides matching TRBD1. The ends lost 3 bases at V and 9 bases at J; junction bases unmatched: 7. The CDR3 extends over 13 amino acids. Per germline, CDR1 SGHAT and CDR2 FQNNGV. CDR3 DNA: TGTGCCAGCAGCTTCCAGGGGGCGGATGGGCAGTACTTC. Translation gives CASSFQGADGQYF.

The V and J genes are TRBV19 and TRBJ2-1, with D perhaps TRBD2 (6 bases). The CDR3 length is 14 residues. Germline CDR1 and CDR2: LNHDA and SQIVND (reference sequence). V was pared by 7 bases and J by 0 bases, with 10 bases between. CDR3 nucleotide sequence: TGTGCCAGTACTTTCGGGGGCTCCTACAATGAGCAGTTCTTC. It codes for CASTFGGSYNEQFF.

V is TRBV6-6 and J is TRBJ1-2; tentative D call: TRBD1 (6 bases). The CDR3 totals 13 residues. Germline CDR1 MNHNY, CDR2 SVGAGI (reference sequence). The V gene lost 2 bases and the J gene lost 7 bases, with 11 bases spanning the gap. The CDR3 bases are TGTGCCAGCAGTTACGCGGACAGAACTGGCTACACCTTC. Protein product: CASSYADRTGYTF.

V usage is TRBV7-6 and J usage is TRBJ2-2; TRBD1 aligns across 7 bases. With 0 bases clipped from V and 4 bases from J, the junction kept 2 bases outside the gene matches. Germline V gives CDR1 SGHVS, CDR2 FNYEAQ. The CDR3 contains 15 residues. This CDR3 is CASSLAGGGTGELFF. The CDR3 DNA sequence: TGTGCCAGCAGCTTAGCAGGGGGCGGCACCGGGGAGCTGTTTTTT. The variable domain in full, with the rest retrieved from reference TRBV7-6 and TRBJ2-2, is GAGVSQSPRYKVTKRGQDVALRCDPISGHVSLYWYRQALGQGPEFLTYFNYEAQQDKSGLPNDRFSAERPEGSISTLTIQRTEQRDSAMYRCASSLAGGGTGELFFGEGSRLTVL.

This chain links TRBV7-9 with TRBJ2-3, with 8 bases fitting TRBD2. There are 15 residues in the CDR3. Germline CDR1 reads SEHNR; CDR2 reads FQNEAQ (reference sequence). The ends lost 0 bases at V and 6 bases at J; junction bases unmatched: 5. The chain's CDR3 is CASSLADGGADTQYF. Here the CDR3 DNA reads TGTGCCAGCAGCTTAGCGGACGGGGGGGCCGATACGCAGTATTTT. The full variable domain, in which reference TRBV7-9 and TRBJ2-3 provide the parts outside the CDR3, is DTGVSQNPRHKITKRGQNVTFRCDPISEHNRLYWYRQTLGQGPEFLTYFQNEAQLEKSRLLSDRFSAERPKGSFSTLEIQRTEQGDSAMYLCASSLADGGADTQYFGPGTRLTVL.

The table lists this clone with a count of one. This chain joins TRBV14 and TRBJ2-2; 8 bases map to TRBD1. CDR1 and CDR2 from the germline V gene are SGHDN and FVKESK. Trimming took 4 bases from V and 3 from J; bases not matched to a gene: 7. The CDR3 extends over 16 amino acids. The CDR3 region is CASSPRTGLDTGELFF. The CDR3 coding sequence is TGTGCCAGCAGCCCGCGGACAGGGCTTGACACCGGGGAGCTGTTTTTT.

The chain joins TRBV25-1 to TRBJ2-1; 11 nucleotides match TRBD1. The CDR3 is 16 residues long. With V trimmed by 6 bases and J by 6 bases, 10 bases remained unmatched. Per germline, CDR1 MGHDK and CDR2 SYGVNS. The CDR3 bases are TGTGCCAGCAGCCCAACTGGGGGGACAGGGGGCAATGAGCAGTTCTTC. It codes for CASSPTGGTGGNEQFF.

V is TRBV5-1 and J is TRBJ1-1, with TRBD1 matching over 10 bases. The J segment lost 0 bases and the V segment lost 5 bases, leaving 7 bases of the junction unmatched. Germline values: CDR1 SGHRS, CDR2 YFSETQ. There are 16 residues in the CDR3. CDR3 in DNA: TGCGCCAGCAGTCCGCTGGGACAGGGGTTGAACACTGAAGCTTTCTTT. This codes for CASSPLGQGLNTEAFF. Full variable domain (missing parts from reference TRBV5-1 and TRBJ1-1): KAGVTQTPRYLIKTRGQQVTLSCSPISGHRSVSWYQQTPGQGLQFLFEYFSETQRNKGNFPGRFSGRQFSNSRSEMNVSTLELGDSALYLCASSPLGQGLNTEAFFGQGTRLTVV.

V is TRBV27 and J is TRBJ2-1; 8 nucleotides agree with TRBD2. In germline, CDR1 is MNHEY, CDR2 SMNVEV (reference sequence). After removal of 10 bases from V and 8 bases from J, the junction contained 19 bases not matched to a gene. This CDR3 has 16 amino acids. This chain's CDR3 is CATSPGRGGRVYEQFF. CDR3 coding DNA: TGTGCCACCTCGCCCGGTCGCGGGGGGAGGGTGTATGAGCAGTTCTTC.

The chain links TRBV11-2 to TRBJ1-3; TRBD1 matches at 9 bases. The CDR3 length is 14 residues. Germline trimming cut 5 bases from V and 2 bases from J; bases unmatched to any gene: 1. Germline V lookup: CDR1 SGHAT, CDR2 FQNNGV. The CDR3 DNA is TGTGCCAGCAGCGGGACAGGGCCTGGAAACACCATATATTTT. This codes for CASSGTGPGNTIYF. The whole variable domain, filled in from reference TRBV11-2 and TRBJ1-3, reads EAGVAQSPRYKIIEKRQSVAFWCNPISGHATLYWYQQILGQGPKLLIQFQNNGVVDDSQLPKDRFSAERLKGVDSTLKIQPAKLEDSAVYLCASSGTGPGNTIYFGEGSWLTVV.

This clone has only a few counts. The V gene is TRBV6-5, the J gene TRBJ2-7; 7 bases map to TRBD1. The V gene's germline CDR1 is MNHEY and CDR2 SVGAGI. The CDR3 has 11 residues. V was pared by 5 bases and J by 6 bases, with 1 base of the junction left unmatched. For the CDR3, the DNA is TGTGCCAGCAGTACAGGGGTCGAGCAGTACTTC. Its translation: CASSTGVEQYF.

The chain is built from TRBV30 and TRBJ1-6, with D maybe TRBD1 (5 bases). This CDR3 spans 12 amino acids. The V gene lost 2 bases and the J gene lost 11 bases, with 10 bases spanning the gap. Germline-derived CDR1 and CDR2 are GTSNPN and SVGIG (reference sequence). The CDR3 reads CAWSTGWAPLHF. The CDR3 nucleotides read TGTGCCTGGAGTACAGGATGGGCACCCCTCCACTTT.

This clone was observed at least ten times. V usage is TRBV4-1 and J usage is TRBJ2-7; 8 nucleotides align to TRBD1. V was clipped by 5 bases and J by 7 bases; unmatched bases: 10. CDR3 length: 14 amino acids. Germline CDR1 and CDR2: MGHRA and YSYEKL. The CDR3 nucleotides are TGCGCCAGCAGCGTCCGGGACAGGTCTCAAGAGCAGTACTTC. Its translation is CASSVRDRSQEQYF.

The V gene is TRBV4-3, the J gene TRBJ2-1; D is perhaps TRBD2 (7 bases). This CDR3 has 14 residues. Germline CDR1 is LGHNA and CDR2 is YSLEER. V gave up 2 bases and J gave up 7 bases, with 12 bases separating them. The CDR3 reads CASSQIRGGNEQFF. In nucleotides, the CDR3 is TGCGCCAGCAGCCAAATTAGGGGGGGGAATGAGCAGTTCTTC.

The V and J genes are TRBV5-1 and TRBJ1-2, with 7 bases lining up with TRBD1. CDR1 and CDR2 (germline): SGHRS, YFSETQ. The CDR3 has 14 amino acids. The trim removed 0 bases at V and 3 bases at J, leaving 2 bases unmatched. Here the CDR3 reads CASSLVRGDYGYTF. Written as DNA, the CDR3 is TGCGCCAGCAGCTTGGTCAGGGGGGACTATGGCTACACCTTC.

The CDR3 DNA follows: TGCGCCAGCAGCTTGGCCTTGGTGGGCGCGGAGACCCAGTACTTC. It translates to CASSLALVGAETQYF. The V gene is TRBV5-1, the J gene TRBJ2-5; unclear D gene. V was trimmed by 0 bases and J by 5 bases, leaving 14 bases between them. Germline V gene lookup returns CDR1 SGHRS and CDR2 YFSETQ. CDR3 length equals 15 residues.

The rearrangement joins TRBV7-6 to TRBJ1-1; TRBD1 is a possible D gene (5 bases). The ends were cut back, 3 bases at V and 1 base at J, with 12 bases in the middle. CDR1 is SGHVS and CDR2 is FNYEAQ in the germline V gene. The CDR3 has 15 residues. The CDR3 is CASSFGPGKNTEAFF. The CDR3 nucleotides read TGTGCCAGCAGCTTTGGGCCAGGGAAGAACACTGAAGCTTTCTTT. The whole variable domain, remainder taken from reference TRBV7-6 and TRBJ1-1, is GAGVSQSPRYKVTKRGQDVALRCDPISGHVSLYWYRQALGQGPEFLTYFNYEAQQDKSGLPNDRFSAERPEGSISTLTIQRTEQRDSAMYRCASSFGPGKNTEAFFGQGTRLTVV.

V usage is TRBV6-5 and J usage is TRBJ2-5, with TRBD1 matching over 11 bases. The DNA end is a closer match to TRBJ2-7, so the J assignment may be wrong. The CDR3 consists of 15 residues. Germline V gene lookup returns CDR1 MNHEY and CDR2 SVGAGI. This CDR3 reads CASSYAGTGGDEQYF. DNA of the CDR3: TGTGCCAGCAGTTACGCCGGGACAGGGGGGGACGAGCAGTACTTC.

This sequence joins TRBV6-5 and TRBJ2-1; the D is unclear. The germline V gene has CDR1 MNHEY and CDR2 SVGAGI. The CDR3 covers 11 residues. The V end was cut by 6 bases, the J end by 12 bases, with 12 bases between. DNA for the CDR3: TGTGCCAGCAGCTCATTCGGGTGGCAGTTCTTC. This gives the protein CASSSFGWQFF.